Shown below are 24 T cell receptor beta chains from a single sample sequenced in a study of human T cells and chemical hapten exposure. Time point meaning: patch test 2, 6 weeks after DPC sensitization. Treatment defined: therapeutic diphenylcyclopropenone sensitization with weekly scalp DPC. TCRdb itself ran the RACE reads through MiXCR, one entry per CDR3 protein. This table has more than 110,000 distinct CDR3 sequences, 12% appearing once. The sequencing used whole blood, collected in connection with sensitization to the hapten diphenylcyclopropenone (DPC). Receptor source: a woman aged 45 to 65 with alopecia areata. Some clones in this sample may be carry-over from other donors' samples.

The chain combines TRBV11-2 with TRBJ1-1, with TRBD1 as a possible D gene (6 bases). Per the germline V gene, CDR1 is SGHAT and CDR2 is FQNNGV. V shed 7 bases and J shed 4 bases, with 16 bases lying between them. The CDR3 is made up of 14 amino acids. Here the CDR3 reads CASKQTGDSTEAFF. Here the CDR3 DNA reads TGTGCCAGCAAACAGACAGGTGATAGCACTGAAGCTTTCTTT.

This clonotype was counted only a few times. The gene calls are TRBV7-2 and TRBJ2-3; possibly TRBD2 for D (6 bases). The CDR3 length is 14 residues. V lost 5 bases, J lost 1 base, and 10 bases lay in between. Looked up from germline, CDR1 is SGHTA and CDR2 is FQGNSA. The CDR3 region has the DNA TGTGCCAGCAGCGGCTGGGGGGGCACAGATACGCAGTATTTT. It yields the protein CASSGWGGTDTQYF.

The gene calls are TRBV21-1 and TRBJ2-6; TRBD1, as called in the table, went unchecked against the DNA. TRBV21-1 is a pseudogene. The CDR3 contains 19 residues. The CDR3 DNA follows: TGTGCCAGCACCCCTCTAATCACAGGGTTGAACTCTGGGGCCAACGTCCTGACTTTC. Translating it yields CASTPLITGLNSGANVLTF.

This clonotype was recorded many times. The V gene is TRBV19, the J gene TRBJ1-5; no definite D call. The CDR3 spans 14 residues. The germline gives CDR1 LNHDA, CDR2 SQIVND (reference sequence). Trimming left V 5 bases short and J 2 bases short, with 10 bases between. CDR3 DNA: TGTGCCAGTAGTCCTCCCCACGGCAATCAGCCCCAGCATTTT. Protein: CASSPPHGNQPQHF.

This rearrangement joins TRBV6-2 or TRBV6-3 to TRBJ2-7; weak D call: TRBD1 (6 bases). CDR1 and CDR2 (germline): MNHEY, SVGEGT. V was shortened by 7 bases and J by 6 bases, with 16 bases between the two germline ends. This CDR3 contains 13 residues. CDR3 DNA sequence: TGTGCCAGCAACAGGGACACCCTCAGCGAGCAGTACTTC. It codes for CASNRDTLSEQYF.

This clonotype was seen a few times. The CDR3 nucleotides read TGCAGCGTTGAGAAGAGGGGGATTCCTGAGACCCAGTACTTC. Amino acids: CSVEKRGIPETQYF. The chain carries TRBV29-1 and TRBJ2-5; tentative D call: TRBD1 (6 bases). The CDR3 covers 14 residues. V shed 3 bases and J shed 5 bases, with 16 bases lying between them. Germline CDR1 is SQVTM and CDR2 is ANQGSEA.

Worth noting for this clonotype: At one boundary the junction diverges from the germline segment, which might be a read error. This rearrangement joins TRBV30 to TRBJ1-1, with D perhaps matching TRBD1 (5 bases). In germline, CDR1 is GTSNPN, CDR2 SVGIG (reference sequence). The CDR3 is 12 residues long. The CDR3 spells CAWNMRGPEGFF. The DNA of the CDR3 is TGTGCCTGGAATATGAGGGGACCTGAAGGTTTCTTT. The entire variable domain, with the rest obtained from reference TRBV30 and TRBJ1-1, is as follows: SQTIHQWPATLVQPVGSPLSLECTVEGTSNPNLYWYRQAAGRGLQLLFYSVGIGQISSEVPQNLSASRPQDRQFILSSKKLLLSDSGFYLCAWNMRGPEGFFGQGTRLTVV.

This clonotype has just a few counts. The J gene is TRBJ1-1, the V gene TRBV29-1; D uncertain. Per germline, CDR1 SQVTM and CDR2 ANQGSEA. V shed 6 bases and J shed 0 bases, with 11 bases lying between them. CDR3 length: 13 amino acids. In nucleotides, the CDR3 is TGCAGCGTCTATAGCCCCTTGAACACTGAAGCTTTCTTT. Its protein is CSVYSPLNTEAFF.

The gene calls are TRBV4-1 and TRBJ2-3; 8 bases agree with TRBD2. CDR3 length: 16 amino acids. Germline trimming cut 6 bases from V and 4 bases from J; bases unmatched to any gene: 12. Per the germline V gene, CDR1 is MGHRA and CDR2 is YSYEKL. The CDR3 bases are TGCGCCAGCAGACAGATTCCGGGACTAGAGGCAGATACGCAGTATTTT. Its protein product is CASRQIPGLEADTQYF.

This clonotype showed up just a few times. The genes are TRBV29-1 and TRBJ2-7; a possible D gene is TRBD2 (5 bases). Germline V gene lookup returns CDR1 SQVTM and CDR2 ANQGSEA. V lost 7 bases, J lost 4 bases, and 14 bases lay in between. This CDR3 has 12 residues. The CDR3 region is CSAGEGTYEQYF. CDR3 DNA: TGCAGCGCCGGAGAGGGAACATACGAGCAGTACTTC.

The chain's CDR3 is CASSPRGEALFF. As DNA, the CDR3 is TGTGCCAGCAGCCCCAGGGGGGAGGCACTGTTTTTT. This chain links TRBV7-6 with TRBJ1-4, with 7 bases matching TRBD1. From germline, CDR1 is SGHVS and CDR2 FNYEAQ. The CDR3 totals 12 residues. V was pared by 5 bases and J by 13 bases, with 7 bases of the junction left unmatched. Full variable domain (missing parts from reference TRBV7-6 and TRBJ1-4): GAGVSQSPRYKVTKRGQDVALRCDPISGHVSLYWYRQALGQGPEFLTYFNYEAQQDKSGLPNDRFSAERPEGSISTLTIQRTEQRDSAMYRCASSPRGEALFFGSGTQLSVL.

A remark on this clonotype: This could be a read error, since a much larger clone is one nucleotide away. The rearrangement uses TRBV29-1 and TRBJ2-3; 12 nucleotides match TRBD1. Germline CDR1 is SQVTM and CDR2 is ANQGSEA. The CDR3 is 15 amino acids. The CDR3 sequence is CSVTGQGAGTDTRYF. The CDR3 DNA sequence: TGCAGCGTTACGGGACAGGGGGCCGGCACAGATACGCGGTATTTT.

This clonotype was counted between two and nine times. The chain carries TRBV7-9 and TRBJ2-1, with a tentative D call TRBD2 (6 bases). Trimming took off 5 bases at V and 4 bases at J, with 18 bases between the two ends. Germline-derived CDR1 and CDR2 are SEHNR and FQNEAQ (reference sequence). CDR3 size: 16 residues. The CDR3 DNA reads as TGTGCCAGCAGCCCTCCGCATGGGCGGGGATACAATGAGCAGTTCTTC. Its protein product is CASSPPHGRGYNEQFF.

This clonotype was counted only a few times. V is TRBV4-1 and J is TRBJ2-7; 11 bases agree with TRBD2. The CDR3 is 14 amino acids. Unmatched junction bases numbered 9, after V lost 4 bases and J lost 10 bases. The germline gives CDR1 MGHRA, CDR2 YSYEKL. DNA of the CDR3: TGCGCCAGCAGCCTTACGGGACTAGCGGAGGTACAGTACTTC. Translated: CASSLTGLAEVQYF.

This clonotype was seen only a few times. For the CDR3, the DNA is TGTGCCAGCAGCCAAGACCTGCTCAGTCATGAGCAGTTCTTC. This encodes CASSQDLLSHEQFF. V and J are TRBV14 and TRBJ2-1; D remains ambiguous. CDR3 length: 14 residues. CDR1 and CDR2 (germline): SGHDN, FVKESK. V lost 0 bases and J lost 8, with 11 bases in between.

The chain uses TRBV4-1 and TRBJ2-7; 15 bases agree with TRBD2. From germline, CDR1 is MGHRA and CDR2 YSYEKL. J lost 4 bases, V lost 4 bases, and 2 bases had no gene match. This CDR3 contains 15 residues. CDR3 sequence: CASSRGLAGGYEQYF. CDR3 sequence (DNA): TGCGCCAGCAGCCGCGGACTAGCGGGGGGGTACGAGCAGTACTTC.

This sequence joins TRBV5-1 and TRBJ2-2, with 8 bases lining up with TRBD1. V was pared by 4 bases and J by 6 bases, with 8 bases of the junction left unmatched. This CDR3 is built from 15 residues. CDR1 is SGHRS and CDR2 is YFSETQ in the germline V gene. CDR3 coding DNA: TGCGCCAGCAGCCAGACAGGGGCCATCGCCGGGGAGCTGTTTTTT. Its protein product is CASSQTGAIAGELFF.

Many counts were recorded for this clonotype. V gene TRBV28 combines with J gene TRBJ1-6; TRBD1 aligns across 10 bases. Looked up from germline, CDR1 is MDHEN and CDR2 is SYDVKM. CDR3 length: 14 amino acids. V was clipped by 7 bases and J by 10 bases; unmatched bases: 7. DNA of the CDR3: TGTGCCAGCAAGACAGGGGGCGCGGAATCACCCCTCCACTTT. This codes for CASKTGGAESPLHF.

The chain links TRBV27 to TRBJ1-4; weak D call: TRBD1 (5 bases). The V end was cut by 5 bases, the J end by 7 bases, with 17 bases between. The CDR3 runs 15 residues. The germline CDR1 and CDR2 sequences are MNHEY and SMNVEV (reference sequence). The CDR3 DNA reads TGTGCCAGCAGTCCCAGGGCCCCTCGGAGTGAAAAACTGTTTTTT. This sequence encodes CASSPRAPRSEKLFF. Full variable domain (missing parts from reference TRBV27 and TRBJ1-4): EAQVTQNPRYLITVTGKKLTVTCSQNMNHEYMSWYRQDPGLGLRQIYYSMNVEVTDKGDVPEGYKVSRKEKRNFPLILESPSPNQTSLYFCASSPRAPRSEKLFFGSGTQLSVL.

This clonotype showed up many times. The chain combines TRBV29-1 with TRBJ2-1; possible D gene TRBD2, 5 bases. The CDR3 loop spans 12 amino acids. V was cut by 6 bases and J by 4 bases, with 10 bases left in between. The germline CDR1 and CDR2 sequences are SQVTM and ANQGSEA. CDR3 region: CSVWRGYNEQFF. The CDR3 coding sequence is TGCAGCGTCTGGCGAGGGTACAATGAGCAGTTCTTC.

This clonotype was picked up a small number of times. The chain employs TRBV18 and TRBJ2-1, with 11 bases matching TRBD2. The V gene end was trimmed by 3 bases and the J gene end by 7 bases; junction bases not matched to a gene: 8. The CDR3 runs to 16 residues. Germline V CDR1 and CDR2: KGHSH, LQKENI. CDR3 bases: TGTGCCAGCTCACCTTTCCTAGCGGGAGGTTCTAATGAGCAGTTCTTC. Amino acid sequence: CASSPFLAGGSNEQFF.

This clonotype was detected many times. In DNA form, the CDR3 reads TGTGCCAGCAGTTTTAGACAGGGAGTCAATGAGCAGTTCTTC. It codes for CASSFRQGVNEQFF. This rearrangement joins TRBV27 to TRBJ2-1, with 7 positions matching TRBD1. Looked up from germline, CDR1 is MNHEY and CDR2 is SMNVEV (reference sequence). This CDR3 is 14 amino acids long. J was trimmed by 6 bases and V by 3 bases; bases with no gene match: 5.

This clonotype was detected a few times. The gene calls are TRBV2 and TRBJ2-5; the D gene is possibly TRBD2 (6 bases). V gave up 8 bases and J gave up 3 bases, with 13 bases separating them. Germline V CDR1 and CDR2: SNHLY, FYNNEI. The CDR3 contains 13 residues. CDR3 sequence (DNA): TGTGCCAGCGGGGCGCGGAGGGAAGAGACCCAGTACTTC. Translating gives CASGARREETQYF.

A few counts support this clonotype. This sequence joins TRBV6-6 and TRBJ2-2, with D perhaps being TRBD1 or TRBD2 (5 bases each). The CDR3 sequence is 13 residues long. Germline V gene lookup returns CDR1 MNHNY and CDR2 SVGAGI (reference sequence). The V end lost 8 bases, the J end lost 5 bases, and 12 bases lay between the germline ends. The chain's CDR3 is CASGTRVTGELFF. Written as DNA, the CDR3 is TGTGCCAGCGGGACGCGTGTGACCGGGGAGCTGTTTTTT.